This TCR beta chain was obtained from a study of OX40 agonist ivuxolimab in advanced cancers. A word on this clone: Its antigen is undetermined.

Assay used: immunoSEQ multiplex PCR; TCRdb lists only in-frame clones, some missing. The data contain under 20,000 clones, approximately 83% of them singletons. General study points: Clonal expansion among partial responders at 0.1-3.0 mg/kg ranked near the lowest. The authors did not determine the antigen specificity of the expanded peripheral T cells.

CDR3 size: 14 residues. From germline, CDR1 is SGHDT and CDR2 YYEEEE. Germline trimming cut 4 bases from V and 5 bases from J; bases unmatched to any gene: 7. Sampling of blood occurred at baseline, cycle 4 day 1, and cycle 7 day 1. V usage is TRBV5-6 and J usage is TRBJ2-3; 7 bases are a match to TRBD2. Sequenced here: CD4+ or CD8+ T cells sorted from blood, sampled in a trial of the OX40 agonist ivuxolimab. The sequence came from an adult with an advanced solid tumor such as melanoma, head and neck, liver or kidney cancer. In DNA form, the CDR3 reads TGTGCCAGCAGCCCCGCGGGGGTGAGAGATACGCAGTATTTT. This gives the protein CASSPAGVRDTQYF.